This TCR beta chain was captured in a study of T-cell reconstitution after alpha-beta-depleted transplantation in children. This clonotype was observed a few times. The CDR3 runs to 15 residues. Per the germline V gene, CDR1 is SGDLS and CDR2 is YYNGEE. V trimming: 2 bases; J trimming: 3 bases; junction bases outside the gene matches: 7. The library targeted TCRbeta and was prepared with unique molecular identifiers. TCRdb itself ran the PCR reads through MiXCR, one entry per CDR3 protein. The sample has some 600,000 distinct CDR3 sequences, 13% seen once. This sequence was found in a male patient under 18 who had a stem cell transplant for acute myeloid leukemia, so the T cells may come from the graft donor. This rearrangement joins TRBV9 to TRBJ2-7; TRBD2 agrees at 8 bases. The starting material was PBMCs, mostly from graft donor cells, obtained 360 days after TCRalphabeta/CD19-depleted stem cell transplant. In DNA, the CDR3 is TGTGCCAGCAGCGTCCACACGGGGGGGAGCTACGAGCAGTACTTC. Translated, it gives CASSVHTGGSYEQYF.